This TCR beta chain was sequenced for a study of shared clonotypes between healthy human individuals. General study findings and limits: Compared with clonotypes that all four donors shared, non-shared clonotypes had lower generation probabilities. Exclusively blood specimens were collected; tissue repertoires likely differ. Generally, naive subsets came out with larger estimated richness than memory subsets.

In its sample, this clone was seen once. Antigen unknown. Germline V lookup: CDR1 SGHKS, CDR2 YYEKEE (reference sequence). V lost 4 bases and J lost 9, with 20 bases in between. CDR3 length: 15 residues. In the original analysis: ImmunoSEQ sequences covered only the junction and lacked quality scores; filtering therefore differed. The repertoire was sequenced with immunoSEQ multiplex PCR; TCRdb's copy has only in-frame clones and lacks some. V, J and clone size derive from that table, while D and trimming were established from the DNA sequence. The profile shows roughly 86,000 clones, over 60% of them singletons.

Sequencing was carried out using memory CD8+ T cells sorted from blood. Subset indicated: CD45RO+ cells pooled with CCR7-negative TemRA cells. The sequence derives from a man between 25 and 39 years old in good health. The rearrangement links TRBV5-5 to TRBJ1-3; D is unclear. The CDR3 loop is CASSAGFTSEGTIYF. CDR3 sequence (DNA): TGTGCCAGCAGCGCCGGATTTACAAGTGAGGGCACCATATATTTT.